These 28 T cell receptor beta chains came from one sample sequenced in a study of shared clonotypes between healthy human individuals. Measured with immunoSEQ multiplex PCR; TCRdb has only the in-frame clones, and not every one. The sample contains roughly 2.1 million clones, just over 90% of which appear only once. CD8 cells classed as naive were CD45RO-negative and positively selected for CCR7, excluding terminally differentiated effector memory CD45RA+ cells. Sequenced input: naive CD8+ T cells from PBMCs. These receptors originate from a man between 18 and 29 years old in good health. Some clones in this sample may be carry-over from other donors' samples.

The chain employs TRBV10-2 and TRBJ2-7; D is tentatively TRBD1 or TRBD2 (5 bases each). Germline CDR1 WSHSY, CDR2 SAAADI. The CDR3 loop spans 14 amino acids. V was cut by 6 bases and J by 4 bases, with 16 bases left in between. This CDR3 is CASRQNLGEYEQYF. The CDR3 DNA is TGCGCCAGCAGACAGAACCTGGGGGAGTACGAGCAGTACTTC.

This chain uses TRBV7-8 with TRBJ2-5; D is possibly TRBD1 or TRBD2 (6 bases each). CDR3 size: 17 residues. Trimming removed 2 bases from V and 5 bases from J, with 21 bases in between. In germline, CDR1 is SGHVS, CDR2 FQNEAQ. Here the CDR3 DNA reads TGTGCCAGCAGCTTAAGGATGGAGGGGGAAAGGTGGGAGACCCAGTACTTC. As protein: CASSLRMEGERWETQYF.

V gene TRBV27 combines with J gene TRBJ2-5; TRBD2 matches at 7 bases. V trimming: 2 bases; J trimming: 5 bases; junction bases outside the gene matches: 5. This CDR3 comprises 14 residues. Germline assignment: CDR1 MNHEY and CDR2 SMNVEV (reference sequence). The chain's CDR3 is CASSLRGSGETQYF. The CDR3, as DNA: TGTGCCAGCAGTTTACGCGGGAGTGGCGAGACCCAGTACTTC.

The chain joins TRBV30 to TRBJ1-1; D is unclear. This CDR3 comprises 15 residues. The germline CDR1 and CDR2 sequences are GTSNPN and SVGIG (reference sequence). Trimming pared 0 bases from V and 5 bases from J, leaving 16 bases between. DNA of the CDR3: TGTGCCTGGAGTGTACTCCGCTGGGAAGGGACTGAAGCTTTCTTT. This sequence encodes CAWSVLRWEGTEAFF. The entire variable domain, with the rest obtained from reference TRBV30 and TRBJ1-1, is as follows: SQTIHQWPATLVQPVGSPLSLECTVEGTSNPNLYWYRQAAGRGLQLLFYSVGIGQISSEVPQNLSASRPQDRQFILSSKKLLLSDSGFYLCAWSVLRWEGTEAFFGQGTRLTVV.

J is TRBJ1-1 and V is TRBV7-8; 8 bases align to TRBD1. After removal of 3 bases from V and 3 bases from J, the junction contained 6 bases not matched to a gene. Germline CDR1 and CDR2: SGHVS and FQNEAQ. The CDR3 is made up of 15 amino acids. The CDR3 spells CASSLTGVGYTEAFF. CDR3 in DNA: TGTGCCAGCAGCTTGACAGGGGTCGGGTACACTGAAGCTTTCTTT.

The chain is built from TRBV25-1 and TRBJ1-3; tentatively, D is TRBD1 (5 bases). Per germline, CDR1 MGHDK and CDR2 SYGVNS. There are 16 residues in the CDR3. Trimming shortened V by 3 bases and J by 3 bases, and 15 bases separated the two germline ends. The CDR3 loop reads CASSEGLEGIGNTIYF. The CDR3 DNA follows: TGTGCCAGCAGTGAGGGTCTCGAGGGGATTGGAAACACCATATATTTT.

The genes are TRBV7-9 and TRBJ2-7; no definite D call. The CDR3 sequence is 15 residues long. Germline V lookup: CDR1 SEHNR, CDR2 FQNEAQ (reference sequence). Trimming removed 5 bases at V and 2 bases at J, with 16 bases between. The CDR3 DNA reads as TGTGCCAGCAGCCACCTGCCAAAGGAACCCTACGAGCAGTACTTC. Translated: CASSHLPKEPYEQYF.

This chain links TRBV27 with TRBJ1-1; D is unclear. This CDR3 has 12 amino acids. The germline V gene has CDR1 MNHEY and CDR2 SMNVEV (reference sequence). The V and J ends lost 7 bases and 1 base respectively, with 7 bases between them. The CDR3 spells CASTGPNTEAFF. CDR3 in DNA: TGTGCCAGCACTGGCCCGAACACTGAAGCTTTCTTT.

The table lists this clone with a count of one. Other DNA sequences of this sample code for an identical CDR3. This CDR3 is CASSLSSYYEQYF. The CDR3 coding sequence is TGTGCCAGCAGTTTATCATCGTATTACGAGCAGTACTTC. This chain joins TRBV27 and TRBJ2-7; D remains ambiguous. Looked up from germline, CDR1 is MNHEY and CDR2 is SMNVEV (reference sequence). Deletions cut 0 bases from V and 4 bases from J, with 7 bases between. The CDR3 covers 13 residues.

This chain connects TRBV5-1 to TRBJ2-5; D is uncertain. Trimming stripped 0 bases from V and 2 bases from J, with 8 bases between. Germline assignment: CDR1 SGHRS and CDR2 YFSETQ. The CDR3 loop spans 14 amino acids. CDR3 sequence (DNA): TGCGCCAGCAGCTTGGTCCCGCTACAAGAGACCCAGTACTTC. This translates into CASSLVPLQETQYF.

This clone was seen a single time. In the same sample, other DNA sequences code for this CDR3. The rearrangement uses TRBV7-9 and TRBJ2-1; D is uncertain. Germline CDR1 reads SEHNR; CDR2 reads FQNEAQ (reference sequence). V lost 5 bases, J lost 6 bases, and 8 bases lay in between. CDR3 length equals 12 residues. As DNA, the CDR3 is TGTGCCAGCAGCCCAGCGATCAATGAGCAGTTCTTC. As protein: CASSPAINEQFF.

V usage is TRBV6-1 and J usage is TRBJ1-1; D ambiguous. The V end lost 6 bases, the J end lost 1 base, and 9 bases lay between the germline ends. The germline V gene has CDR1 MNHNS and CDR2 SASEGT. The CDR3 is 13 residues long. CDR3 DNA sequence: TGTGCCAGCAGAACAGCACCGAACACTGAAGCTTTCTTT. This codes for CASRTAPNTEAFF.

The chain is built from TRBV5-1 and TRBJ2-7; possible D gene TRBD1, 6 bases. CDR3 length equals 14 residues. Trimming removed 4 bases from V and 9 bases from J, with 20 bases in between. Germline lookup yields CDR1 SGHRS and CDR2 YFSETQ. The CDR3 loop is CASSPTGTRKGQYF. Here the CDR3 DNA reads TGCGCCAGCAGCCCCACCGGGACACGAAAGGGGCAGTACTTC.

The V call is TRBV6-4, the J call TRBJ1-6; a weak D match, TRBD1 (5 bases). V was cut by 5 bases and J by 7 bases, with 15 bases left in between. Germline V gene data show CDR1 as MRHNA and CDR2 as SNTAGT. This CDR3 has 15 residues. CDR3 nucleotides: TGTGCCAGCAGTTTGTCCGGGACGGGGAATTCACCCCTCCACTTT. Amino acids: CASSLSGTGNSPLHF.

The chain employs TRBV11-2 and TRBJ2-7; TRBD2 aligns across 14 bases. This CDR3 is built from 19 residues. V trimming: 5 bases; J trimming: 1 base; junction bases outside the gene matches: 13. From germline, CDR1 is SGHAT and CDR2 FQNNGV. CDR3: CASSPRLAGGPLGSYEQYF. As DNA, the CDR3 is TGTGCCAGCAGCCCAAGACTAGCGGGAGGGCCCTTAGGGTCCTACGAGCAGTACTTC.

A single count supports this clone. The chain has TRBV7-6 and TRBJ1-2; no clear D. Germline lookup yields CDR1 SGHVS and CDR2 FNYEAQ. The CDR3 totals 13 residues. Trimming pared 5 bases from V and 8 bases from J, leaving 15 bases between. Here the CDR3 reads CASSARGSGGYTF. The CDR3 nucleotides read TGTGCCAGCAGCGCCCGGGGTAGTGGCGGCTACACCTTC.

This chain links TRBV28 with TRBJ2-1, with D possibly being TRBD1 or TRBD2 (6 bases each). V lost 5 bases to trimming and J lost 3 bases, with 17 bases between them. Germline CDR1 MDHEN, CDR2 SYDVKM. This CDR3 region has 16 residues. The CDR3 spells CASSEIGGLVYNEQFF. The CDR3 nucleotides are TGTGCCAGCAGTGAAATCGGGGGCTTGGTCTACAATGAGCAGTTCTTC.

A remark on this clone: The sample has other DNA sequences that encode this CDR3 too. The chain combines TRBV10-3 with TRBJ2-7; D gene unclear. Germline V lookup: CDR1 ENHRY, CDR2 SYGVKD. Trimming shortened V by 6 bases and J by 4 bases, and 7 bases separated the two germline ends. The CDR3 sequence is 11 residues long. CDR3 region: CAIRDTYEQYF. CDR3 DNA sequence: TGTGCCATCAGAGACACGTACGAGCAGTACTTC.

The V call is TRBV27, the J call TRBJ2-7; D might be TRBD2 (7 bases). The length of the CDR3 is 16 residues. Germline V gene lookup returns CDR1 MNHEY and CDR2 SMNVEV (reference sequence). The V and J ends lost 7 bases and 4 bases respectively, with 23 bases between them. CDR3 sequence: CASKGVGEGMKYEQYF. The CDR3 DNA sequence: TGTGCCAGCAAGGGGGTTGGGGAGGGGATGAAGTACGAGCAGTACTTC.

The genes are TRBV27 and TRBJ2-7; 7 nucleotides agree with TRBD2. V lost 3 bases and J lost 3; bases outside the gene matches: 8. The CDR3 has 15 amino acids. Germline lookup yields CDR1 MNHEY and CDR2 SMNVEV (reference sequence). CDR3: CASSFRGGSGYEQYF. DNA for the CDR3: TGTGCCAGCAGTTTTAGAGGCGGGAGTGGCTACGAGCAGTACTTC.

CDR3 sequence: CATESAVTYEQYF. The DNA for the CDR3 is TGTGCCACCGAGAGTGCTGTCACCTACGAGCAGTACTTC. The V and J genes are TRBV2 and TRBJ2-7; D call uncertain. This CDR3 contains 13 residues. V was shortened by 10 bases and J by 2 bases, with 15 bases between the two germline ends. CDR1 SNHLY and CDR2 FYNNEI come from the germline V gene.

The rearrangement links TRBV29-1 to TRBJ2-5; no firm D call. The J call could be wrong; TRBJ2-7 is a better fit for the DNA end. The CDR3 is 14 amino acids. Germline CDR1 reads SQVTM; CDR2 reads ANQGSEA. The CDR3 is CSVDSGQDSYEQYF. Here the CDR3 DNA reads TGCAGCGTTGATTCTGGTCAGGACTCCTACGAGCAGTACTTC.

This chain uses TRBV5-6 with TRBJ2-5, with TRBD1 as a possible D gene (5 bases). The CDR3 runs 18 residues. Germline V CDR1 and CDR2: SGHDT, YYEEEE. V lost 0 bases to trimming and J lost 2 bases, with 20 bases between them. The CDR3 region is CASSLDDSTPELQETQYF. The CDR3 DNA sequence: TGTGCCAGCAGCTTGGACGACAGTACCCCTGAACTTCAAGAGACCCAGTACTTC. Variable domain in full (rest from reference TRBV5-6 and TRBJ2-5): DAGVTQSPTHLIKTRGQQVTLRCSPKSGHDTVSWYQQALGQGPQFIFQYYEEEERQRGNFPDRFSGHQFPNYSSELNVNALLLGDSALYLCASSLDDSTPELQETQYFGPGTRLLVL.

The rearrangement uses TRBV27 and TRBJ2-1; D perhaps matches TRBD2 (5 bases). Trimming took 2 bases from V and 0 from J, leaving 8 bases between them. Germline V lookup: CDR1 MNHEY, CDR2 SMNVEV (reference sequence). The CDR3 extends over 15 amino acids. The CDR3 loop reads CASSLRTPSYNEQFF. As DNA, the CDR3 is TGTGCCAGCAGTTTAAGGACTCCCTCCTACAATGAGCAGTTCTTC.

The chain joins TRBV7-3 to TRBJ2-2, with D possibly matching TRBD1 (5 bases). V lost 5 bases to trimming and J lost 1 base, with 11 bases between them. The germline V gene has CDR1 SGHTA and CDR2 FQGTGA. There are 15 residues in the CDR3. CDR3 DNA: TGTGCCAGCAGCCCTTTTACAGGGAACACCGGGGAGCTGTTTTTT. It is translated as CASSPFTGNTGELFF.

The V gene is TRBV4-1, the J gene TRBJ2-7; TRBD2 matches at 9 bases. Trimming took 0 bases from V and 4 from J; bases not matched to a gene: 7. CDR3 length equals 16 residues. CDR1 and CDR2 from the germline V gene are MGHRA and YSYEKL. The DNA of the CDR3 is TGCGCCAGCAGCCAAGACTGGCGGGAGGGCCGTTACGAGCAGTACTTC. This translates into CASSQDWREGRYEQYF.

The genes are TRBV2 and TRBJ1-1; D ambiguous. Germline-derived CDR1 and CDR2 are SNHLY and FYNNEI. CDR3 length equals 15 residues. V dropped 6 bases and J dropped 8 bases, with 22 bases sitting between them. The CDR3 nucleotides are TGTGCCAGCAGGGGTGCCGACGGAGGGCTGATCGAAGCTTTCTTT. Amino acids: CASRGADGGLIEAFF.

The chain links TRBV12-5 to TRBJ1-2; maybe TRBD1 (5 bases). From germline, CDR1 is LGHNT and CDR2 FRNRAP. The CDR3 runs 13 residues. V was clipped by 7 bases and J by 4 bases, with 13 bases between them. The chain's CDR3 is CASAPTDFYGYTF. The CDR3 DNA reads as TGTGCTAGTGCTCCGACAGATTTCTATGGCTACACCTTC.